These T cell receptor beta chains were read from a single sample in a study of CD8 T cells in Susac syndrome. Each CDR3 protein is one row after TCRdb ran MiXCR on the immunoSEQ multiplex PCR reads. The data hold around 170,000 distinct CDR3 sequences, with 92% observed a single time. The sequenced material came from CD4+ T cells from PBMCs. Receptors originate from a human donor in good health. CDR3s include the opening cysteine and the closing phenylalanine or tryptophan. The order of the fields is V gene, J gene, D gene, clone size, CDR3 protein, CDR3 DNA. A D gene is named only where the DNA matches it firmly. A row's size may be missing; if present it is once, few, many or a size class.

v_call: TRBV4-1; j_call: TRBJ2-4; d_call: TRBD2; clone_size: NA; cdr3_aa: CASSQVAGALQNIQYF; cdr3_nt: TGCGCCAGCAGCCAGGTAGCGGGAGCCCTCCAAAACATTCAGTACTTC
v_call: TRBV28; j_call: TRBJ2-7; d_call: NA; clone_size: once; cdr3_aa: CASRVAVSSYEQYF; cdr3_nt: TGTGCCAGCAGAGTAGCGGTTAGCTCCTACGAGCAGTACTTC
v_call: TRBV7-9; j_call: TRBJ1-6; d_call: NA; clone_size: NA; cdr3_aa: CASSSRRHDNSPLHF; cdr3_nt: TGTGCCAGCAGCTCTAGACGGCACGATAATTCACCCCTCCACTTT
v_call: TRBV7-8; j_call: TRBJ1-1; d_call: NA; clone_size: NA; cdr3_aa: CASTPRGDGNTEAFF; cdr3_nt: TGTGCCAGCACCCCCCGGGGAGACGGGAACACTGAAGCTTTCTTT
v_call: TRBV5-1; j_call: TRBJ2-2; d_call: TRBD2; clone_size: NA; cdr3_aa: CASSLRLAGANTGELFF; cdr3_nt: TGCGCCAGCAGCTTGCGGTTGGCGGGGGCGAACACCGGGGAGCTGTTTTTT
v_call: TRBV5-1; j_call: TRBJ1-2; d_call: NA; clone_size: NA; cdr3_aa: CASSFTQDTYGYTF; cdr3_nt: TGCGCCAGCAGCTTCACACAGGATACCTATGGCTACACCTTC
v_call: TRBV29-1; j_call: TRBJ1-2; d_call: NA; clone_size: NA; cdr3_aa: CSVAGAFNYGYTF; cdr3_nt: TGCAGCGTTGCTGGCGCCTTTAACTATGGCTACACCTTC
v_call: TRBV6-2/TRBV6-3; j_call: TRBJ2-7; d_call: TRBD2; clone_size: NA; cdr3_aa: CASSYRAGLALDEQYF; cdr3_nt: TGTGCCAGCAGTTACCGGGCGGGACTAGCTCTCGACGAGCAGTACTTC
v_call: TRBV6-1; j_call: TRBJ2-5; d_call: NA; clone_size: NA; cdr3_aa: CASSRTSTGLGETQYF; cdr3_nt: TGTGCCAGCAGCCGCACCTCGACAGGTCTGGGAGAGACCCAGTACTTC
v_call: TRBV18; j_call: TRBJ2-5; d_call: TRBD2; clone_size: NA; cdr3_aa: CASSPDTSGETQYF; cdr3_nt: TGTGCCAGCTCACCGGACACTAGCGGGGAAACCCAGTACTTC
v_call: TRBV11-2; j_call: TRBJ1-2; d_call: NA; clone_size: NA; cdr3_aa: CASSSIRRAGLNYGYTF; cdr3_nt: TGTGCCAGCAGCTCCATCCGGAGGGCCGGCCTTAACTATGGCTACACCTTC
v_call: TRBV24-1; j_call: TRBJ2-1; d_call: NA; clone_size: NA; cdr3_aa: CATSDPPGAGAYNEQFF; cdr3_nt: TGTGCCACCAGTGATCCCCCGGGGGCGGGAGCCTACAATGAGCAGTTCTTC
v_call: TRBV18; j_call: TRBJ2-5; d_call: NA; clone_size: NA; cdr3_aa: CASSPPALQETQYF; cdr3_nt: TGTGCCAGCTCACCACCGGCGCTCCAAGAGACCCAGTACTTC
v_call: TRBV12-3/TRBV12-4; j_call: TRBJ1-4; d_call: NA; clone_size: NA; cdr3_aa: CASSLQGPLFF; cdr3_nt: TGTGCCAGCAGTTTACAGGGGCCACTGTTTTTT
v_call: TRBV7-2; j_call: TRBJ1-6; d_call: NA; clone_size: NA; cdr3_aa: CASSSGAYNSPLHF; cdr3_nt: TGTGCCAGCAGCTCGGGGGCCTATAATTCACCCCTCCACTTT
v_call: TRBV4-1; j_call: TRBJ2-7; d_call: TRBD2; clone_size: NA; cdr3_aa: CASSRSLAGGSYEQYF; cdr3_nt: TGCGCCAGCAGCCGCTCTCTAGCGGGGGGCTCCTACGAGCAGTACTTC
v_call: TRBV28; j_call: TRBJ2-3; d_call: TRBD2; clone_size: NA; cdr3_aa: CASSRGLAGVSPTDTQYF; cdr3_nt: TGTGCCAGCAGTCGTGGACTAGCGGGAGTGAGTCCCACAGATACGCAGTATTTT
v_call: TRBV10-3; j_call: TRBJ1-6; d_call: NA; clone_size: NA; cdr3_aa: CAAQSPLHGDSPLHF; cdr3_nt: TGTGCCGCTCAATCCCCCTTACACGGAGATTCACCCCTCCACTTT
v_call: TRBV6-1; j_call: TRBJ2-7; d_call: NA; clone_size: NA; cdr3_aa: CASGKSPGPYEQYF; cdr3_nt: TGTGCCAGCGGGAAGTCCCCAGGCCCCTACGAGCAGTACTTC
v_call: TRBV7-9; j_call: TRBJ1-2; d_call: TRBD1; clone_size: NA; cdr3_aa: CASSEQGNYYGYTF; cdr3_nt: TGTGCCAGCAGCGAACAGGGGAACTACTATGGCTACACCTTC
v_call: TRBV9; j_call: TRBJ2-7; d_call: NA; clone_size: NA; cdr3_aa: CASSVSRGPYEQYF; cdr3_nt: TGTGCCAGCAGCGTAAGCAGGGGCCCCTACGAGCAGTACTTC
v_call: TRBV18; j_call: TRBJ2-5; d_call: NA; clone_size: NA; cdr3_aa: CASSPTDTQETQYF; cdr3_nt: TGTGCCAGCTCACCTACGGACACCCAAGAGACCCAGTACTTC
v_call: TRBV19; j_call: TRBJ2-5; d_call: NA; clone_size: NA; cdr3_aa: CASSTTGSGETQYF; cdr3_nt: TGTGCCAGTAGTACCACAGGGTCGGGAGAGACCCAGTACTTC
v_call: TRBV5-1; j_call: TRBJ2-2; d_call: NA; clone_size: NA; cdr3_aa: CASSLAPTANTGELFF; cdr3_nt: TGCGCCAGCAGCTTGGCCCCGACAGCGAACACCGGGGAGCTGTTTTTT
v_call: TRBV5-6; j_call: TRBJ2-5; d_call: TRBD2; clone_size: once; cdr3_aa: CASSLLAGGGETQYF; cdr3_nt: TGTGCCAGCAGCTTACTAGCGGGAGGAGGGGAGACCCAGTACTTC
v_call: TRBV2; j_call: TRBJ2-7; d_call: NA; clone_size: NA; cdr3_aa: CATQQGIPYEQYF; cdr3_nt: TGTGCCACCCAACAGGGTATCCCCTACGAGCAGTACTTC
v_call: TRBV20-1; j_call: TRBJ2-3; d_call: NA; clone_size: NA; cdr3_aa: CSASKGGPSDTQYF; cdr3_nt: TGCAGTGCTAGTAAGGGGGGGCCATCAGATACGCAGTATTTT
v_call: TRBV20-1; j_call: TRBJ2-2; d_call: NA; clone_size: NA; cdr3_aa: CSARGDSNTGELFF; cdr3_nt: TGCAGTGCTAGGGGTGACAGTAACACCGGGGAGCTGTTTTTT
v_call: TRBV28; j_call: TRBJ2-7; d_call: TRBD2; clone_size: NA; cdr3_aa: CASRERGGPYEQYF; cdr3_nt: TGTGCCAGCAGGGAAAGGGGAGGGCCCTACGAGCAGTACTTC
v_call: TRBV7-3; j_call: TRBJ2-1; d_call: TRBD1; clone_size: NA; cdr3_aa: CASSAPGQVSSGEQFF; cdr3_nt: TGTGCCAGCAGCGCCCCGGGACAGGTCTCCTCGGGGGAGCAGTTCTTC
v_call: TRBV6-5; j_call: TRBJ1-4; d_call: NA; clone_size: NA; cdr3_aa: CASSPLSGEKLFF; cdr3_nt: TGTGCCAGCAGTCCCCTATCGGGTGAAAAACTGTTTTTT
v_call: TRBV2; j_call: TRBJ1-1; d_call: NA; clone_size: NA; cdr3_aa: CASRWGGSTNTEAFF; cdr3_nt: TGTGCCAGCCGGTGGGGGGGCTCAACGAACACTGAAGCTTTCTTT
v_call: TRBV5-1; j_call: TRBJ2-1; d_call: NA; clone_size: once; cdr3_aa: CASSFGVWEQFF; cdr3_nt: TGCGCCAGCAGCTTTGGGGTTTGGGAGCAGTTCTTC
v_call: TRBV30; j_call: TRBJ2-5; d_call: NA; clone_size: NA; cdr3_aa: CAWSVTQETQYF; cdr3_nt: TGTGCCTGGAGTGTAACCCAAGAGACCCAGTACTTC
v_call: TRBV5-1; j_call: TRBJ2-3; d_call: TRBD2; clone_size: NA; cdr3_aa: CASSISGTSGDRTDTQYF; cdr3_nt: TGCGCCAGCAGCATATCCGGGACTAGCGGGGACAGAACAGATACGCAGTATTTT
v_call: TRBV5-1; j_call: TRBJ1-4; d_call: NA; clone_size: NA; cdr3_aa: CASSAGANEKLFF; cdr3_nt: TGCGCCAGCAGCGCCGGAGCAAATGAAAAACTGTTTTTT
v_call: TRBV19; j_call: TRBJ2-7; d_call: NA; clone_size: few; cdr3_aa: CASRYRGRESYEQYF; cdr3_nt: TGTGCCAGTAGATATAGAGGACGGGAGTCCTACGAGCAGTACTTC
v_call: TRBV3-1; j_call: TRBJ1-1; d_call: NA; clone_size: few; cdr3_aa: CASSQDGRTEAFF; cdr3_nt: TGTGCCAGCAGCCAAGATGGAAGGACTGAAGCTTTCTTT
v_call: TRBV20-1; j_call: TRBJ2-3; d_call: TRBD2; clone_size: once; cdr3_aa: CSASRLAGGDRDTQYF; cdr3_nt: TGCAGTGCTAGCCGACTAGCGGGGGGCGATAGAGATACGCAGTATTTT
v_call: TRBV7-2; j_call: TRBJ2-3; d_call: NA; clone_size: few; cdr3_aa: CASSPGLTDTQYF; cdr3_nt: TGTGCCAGCAGCCCAGGCCTCACAGATACGCAGTATTTT
v_call: TRBV3-1; j_call: TRBJ1-5; d_call: TRBD1; clone_size: NA; cdr3_aa: CASSDSTGGYNQPQHF; cdr3_nt: TGTGCCAGCAGCGACTCGACAGGGGGCTACAATCAGCCCCAGCATTTT
v_call: TRBV20-1; j_call: TRBJ1-5; d_call: NA; clone_size: once; cdr3_aa: CSARDPDGSNQPQHF; cdr3_nt: TGCAGTGCTAGAGATCCCGACGGTAGCAATCAGCCCCAGCATTTT
v_call: TRBV19; j_call: TRBJ2-1; d_call: NA; clone_size: NA; cdr3_aa: CASKRDRLNEQFF; cdr3_nt: TGTGCCAGTAAAAGAGACAGGCTCAATGAGCAGTTCTTC
v_call: TRBV9; j_call: TRBJ2-5; d_call: TRBD2; clone_size: NA; cdr3_aa: CASGGVWEETQYF; cdr3_nt: TGTGCCAGCGGGGGGGTTTGGGAAGAGACCCAGTACTTC
v_call: TRBV20-1; j_call: TRBJ2-3; d_call: TRBD2; clone_size: NA; cdr3_aa: CSARGLAGAYTDTQYF; cdr3_nt: TGCAGTGCTAGAGGGCTAGCGGGAGCTTACACAGATACGCAGTATTTT
v_call: TRBV9; j_call: TRBJ2-2; d_call: NA; clone_size: once; cdr3_aa: CASSVGLEGGELFF; cdr3_nt: TGTGCCAGCAGCGTAGGGCTAGAAGGCGGGGAGCTGTTTTTT